The clone carrying this T cell receptor (beta chain) was seen a handful of times. What it binds is unknown. The CDR3 sequence is 15 residues long. Germline loops: CDR1 GTSNPN, CDR2 SVGIG (reference sequence). Trimming took off 2 bases at V and 3 bases at J, with 13 bases between the two ends. Donors contributed one heparinised blood draw apiece, averaging about 116 mL. These data originate in a study of beta chain features in type 1 diabetes. Regarding the study as a whole: In all four CD4+ subsets, TCRB CDR3 length was significantly, moderately reduced in type 1 diabetes. Type 1 diabetes patients had fewer VDJ junction insertions and more deletions. PCR, the amplification step, might favor shorter templates, equally in patients and controls.

The whole isolated RNA underwent reverse transcription, so sequencing captured expressed TCRB transcripts. The repertoire was sequenced with immunoSEQ multiplex PCR; TCRdb's copy has only in-frame clones and lacks some. The sample consists of approximately 120,000 clones, roughly 17% of them appearing once. The sequence came from a man between 18 and 35 years old with type 1 diabetes. This chain joins TRBV30 and TRBJ2-2, with D possibly called TRBD1 or TRBD2 (5 bases each). Sequenced sample: central memory CD4+ T cells from blood. CDR3 sequence (DNA): TGTGCCTGGAGTCGCCTCGGGACCTACACCGGGGAGCTGTTTTTT. It translates to CAWSRLGTYTGELFF.